The entry below describes one T cell receptor (beta chain). The antigen is not known. PCR primers comprised 60 Vbeta and 13 Jbeta primers. Profiling relied on immunoSEQ multiplex PCR, and the TCRdb table lists in-frame clones only, not all of them. The sample has about 100,000 clones; less than 85% are singletons. The data were taken from a study of cytomegalovirus exposure and HLA in healthy donors. Study-level points and caveats: Being productive about 87% or about 30% of the time was typical of most TCR beta V segments in an earlier analysis. A later analysis by the authors found several of the most significant clusters apparently linked to common viral pathogens.

The sequence was obtained from a woman aged 60-70 years in good health and CMV-seropositive. The specimen was PBMCs.

CDR3 coding DNA: TGTGCCAGTAGGGACAGGGTGAACACTGAAGCTTTCTTT. Amino acid sequence: CASRDRVNTEAFF. The chain couples TRBV19 to TRBJ1-1; 8 bases are a match to TRBD1. This CDR3 has 13 residues. Germline assignment: CDR1 LNHDA and CDR2 SQIVND (reference sequence). After removal of 6 bases from V and 0 bases from J, the junction contained 0 bases not matched to a gene.